Below, 3 T cell receptor beta chains from the same sample are listed, as sequenced in a study of cytomegalovirus exposure and HLA in healthy donors (dated by TCRdb to the late 2010s). Library generation was performed with the immunoSEQ multiplex PCR assay. For the multiplex PCR, a mixture combining 60 forward primers for TCR Vbeta segments and 13 reverse primers for TCR Jbeta segments was used. This immuneACCESS table, as held by TCRdb, lists in-frame sequences with V and J called but not all clones. Of the missing ones, under half trace to an unresolved V gene in checked studies; the others have no known cause. The sample includes fewer than 250,000 clones, with 60% to 80% observed a single time. Around 1.9% of the sample lies in the top ten. Material for sequencing was PBMCs. The receptor set was obtained from a male donor in good health and CMV-seronegative.

The chain uses TRBV30 and TRBJ1-5; D unresolved. Trimming shortened V by 3 bases and J by 3 bases, and 9 bases separated the two germline ends. This CDR3 region has 13 residues. Germline values: CDR1 GTSNPN, CDR2 SVGIG (reference sequence). CDR3 coding DNA: TGTGCCTGGAGCCCCTTATACAATCAGCCCCAGCATTTT. Amino acid sequence: CAWSPLYNQPQHF.

V usage is TRBV7-9 and J usage is TRBJ1-2; D unresolved. The CDR3 contains 14 residues. Per germline, CDR1 SEHNR and CDR2 FQNEAQ (reference sequence). V lost 1 base and J lost 2, with 8 bases in between. The chain's CDR3 is CASSLVGLNYGYTF. In DNA, the CDR3 is TGTGCCAGCAGCTTAGTTGGCCTGAACTATGGCTACACCTTC.

This chain links TRBV5-1 with TRBJ2-5; 15 nucleotides agree with TRBD2. The CDR3 loop spans 16 amino acids. Germline V gene lookup returns CDR1 SGHRS and CDR2 YFSETQ. V lost 1 base and J lost 6; bases outside the gene matches: 4. CDR3 nucleotide sequence: TGCGCCAGCAGCTTGCCAGGGACTAGCGGGGGGAAGACCCAGTACTTC. This sequence encodes CASSLPGTSGGKTQYF.